This T cell receptor beta chain stems from a study of spatial heterogeneity in lung cancer. Findings and limits, study-wide: Coverage was estimated at roughly 7.2% of tumor T cells for alpha chains and around 12% for beta chains. Tumoral mutation counts were tracked by counts of expanded intratumoral alpha and beta TCRs.

In the case of this clonotype: The target antigen is unknown.

One entry per CDR3 protein results from TCRdb running MiXCR on the 5' RACE reads. The sample lists 15,000 or so distinct CDR3 sequences, approximately 4.8% occurring once. Time point indicated: sample taken at primary tumor resection. This CDR3 contains 15 residues. The junction had 5 bases not matched to a gene; V was cut back by 5 bases and J by 4 bases. CDR1 MNHNS and CDR2 SASEGT come from the germline V gene. The TCR comes from a female donor with early-stage non-small cell lung cancer. This chain joins TRBV6-1 and TRBJ2-1; TRBD2 aligns across 10 bases. The starting material was lung tumor tissue, obtained at surgery. This CDR3 is CASSILAGDYNEQFF. CDR3 sequence (DNA): TGTGCCAGCAGTATCCTAGCGGGGGATTACAATGAGCAGTTCTTC.